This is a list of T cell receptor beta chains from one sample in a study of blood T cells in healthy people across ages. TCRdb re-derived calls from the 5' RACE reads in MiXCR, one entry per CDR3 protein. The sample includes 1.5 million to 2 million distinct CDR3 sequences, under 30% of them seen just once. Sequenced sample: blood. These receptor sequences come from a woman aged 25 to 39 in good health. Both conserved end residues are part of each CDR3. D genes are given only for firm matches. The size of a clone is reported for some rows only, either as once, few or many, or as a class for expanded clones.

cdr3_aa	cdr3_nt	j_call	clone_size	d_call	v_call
CASSAYTGQSYEQYF	TGTGCCAGCAGCGCATACACCGGACAGAGCTACGAGCAGTACTTC	TRBJ2-7	few	.	TRBV6-1
CASSNTRGNNEQFF	TGTGCCAGCAGCAACACAAGGGGGAACAATGAGCAGTTCTTC	TRBJ2-1	many	.	TRBV6-2/TRBV6-3
CSARANGDTYYTDTQYF	TGCAGTGCTAGAGCGAACGGGGACACCTACTACACAGATACGCAGTATTTT	TRBJ2-3	many	.	TRBV20-1
CASSQSPGPENTEAFF	TGCGCCAGCAGCCAGTCGCCAGGACCCGAGAACACTGAAGCTTTCTTT	TRBJ1-1	.	.	TRBV4-1
CSASLYRGTNLNEQFF	TGCAGTGCTAGCCTTTATCGTGGGACCAACCTCAATGAGCAGTTCTTC	TRBJ2-1	.	.	TRBV20-1
CASSPGTRTGTQETQYF	TGCGCCAGCAGCCCAGGAACCCGGACAGGGACGCAAGAGACCCAGTACTTC	TRBJ2-5	.	TRBD1	TRBV5-1
CASSQRRNIQYF	TGCGCCAGCAGCCAACGCCGGAACATTCAGTACTTC	TRBJ2-4	.	.	TRBV4-1
CASSLGRGTRSLEQYF	TGTGCCAGCAGTTTGGGGCGAGGGACTAGATCTCTTGAGCAGTACTTC	TRBJ2-7	many	TRBD2	TRBV12-3/TRBV12-4
CASSLDGRSCGYTF	TGCGCCAGCAGCTTGGACGGCAGGAGCTGTGGCTACACCTTC	TRBJ1-2	.	.	TRBV5-1
CASSYEGARAQYF	TGTGCCAGCAGTTATGAGGGGGCGAGGGCCCAGTACTTC	TRBJ2-5	many	TRBD1	TRBV6-6
CASRKGQGRDEQFF	TGTGCCAGCAGAAAGGGACAGGGAAGGGATGAGCAGTTCTTC	TRBJ2-1	few	TRBD1	TRBV7-2
CASRWGGTGVYEQYF	TGTGCCAGCAGGTGGGGTGGAACAGGGGTCTACGAGCAGTACTTC	TRBJ2-7	.	TRBD1	TRBV2
CASSFPWRGTNYGYTF	TGTGCCAGCAGTTTCCCCTGGCGGGGGACTAACTATGGCTACACCTTC	TRBJ1-2	.	.	TRBV28
CAISVKGDQETQYF	TGTGCCATCAGTGTTAAGGGGGATCAAGAGACCCAGTACTTC	TRBJ2-5	many	.	TRBV10-3
CASSPWAPGQGVYEQYF	TGTGCCAGCAGCCCCTGGGCCCCGGGACAGGGGGTCTACGAGCAGTACTTC	TRBJ2-7	many	TRBD1	TRBV27
CAAKQGNTEAFF	TGTGCCGCGAAACAGGGGAACACTGAAGCTTTCTTT	TRBJ1-1	.	.	TRBV28
CASSPPILNTEAFF	TGTGCCAGCTCACCACCCATCTTGAACACTGAAGCTTTCTTT	TRBJ1-1	.	.	TRBV18
CASSVGTSGNQETQYF	TGTGCCAGCAGTGTCGGGACTAGCGGCAACCAAGAGACCCAGTACTTC	TRBJ2-5	many	TRBD2	TRBV12-3/TRBV12-4
CASSYSDRNQPQHF	TGTGCCAGCAGTTACTCGGACAGAAATCAGCCCCAGCATTTT	TRBJ1-5	few	.	TRBV6-6
CASSQGGGARNEQYF	TGTGCCAGCAGCCAAGGCGGGGGGGCTCGGAATGAGCAGTACTTC	TRBJ2-7	.	TRBD2	TRBV3-1
CASSRAPSLAGETQYF	TGCGCCAGCAGCCGAGCTCCTAGCCTGGCGGGAGAGACCCAGTACTTC	TRBJ2-5	many	.	TRBV4-1
CASKVLSGRKQETQYF	TGTGCCAGCAAAGTTCTTAGCGGGAGAAAGCAAGAGACCCAGTACTTC	TRBJ2-5	few	TRBD2	TRBV28
CASSKAVGGNYEQYF	TGTGCCAGCAGTAAGGCCGTGGGCGGCAACTACGAGCAGTACTTC	TRBJ2-7	.	.	TRBV3-1
CASSQDGSGYGYTF	TGCGCCAGCAGCCAGGACGGCAGCGGGTATGGCTACACCTTC	TRBJ1-2	few	.	TRBV5-1
CASSLAPQGSNSPLHF	TGTGCCAGCAGCTTAGCGCCCCAGGGAAGCAATTCACCCCTCCACTTT	TRBJ1-6	.	.	TRBV7-9
CASSQEGGTAEAFF	TGTGCCAGCAGCCAAGAGGGGGGGACTGCTGAAGCTTTCTTT	TRBJ1-1	.	.	TRBV3-1
CANSPSGQETQYF	TGTGCCAACAGCCCCAGCGGTCAAGAGACCCAGTACTTC	TRBJ2-5	.	.	TRBV7-2
CASRPGGPQETQYF	TGTGCCAGCAGACCCGGGGGGCCCCAAGAGACCCAGTACTTC	TRBJ2-5	many	.	TRBV7-2
CSVEGLSSYNEQFF	TGCAGCGTTGAAGGACTATCATCCTACAATGAGCAGTTCTTC	TRBJ2-1	many	.	TRBV29-1
CASSQDFVSATYEQYF	TGCGCCAGCAGCCAAGATTTTGTTAGCGCAACCTACGAGCAGTACTTC	TRBJ2-7	.	.	TRBV4-1
CASTQDPNAYNEQFF	TGTGCCAGCACGCAGGACCCAAACGCCTACAATGAGCAGTTCTTC	TRBJ2-1	few	.	TRBV12-3/TRBV12-4
CASSFRRDRDNNEQYF	TGTGCCAGCAGTTTCCGCCGGGACAGGGACAACAATGAGCAGTACTTC	TRBJ2-4	.	TRBD1	TRBV6-2/TRBV6-3
CASSESRGQPQHF	TGTGCCAGCAGTGAGAGTCGCGGACAGCCCCAGCATTTT	TRBJ1-5	few	.	TRBV2
CASTRGLAGYNEQFF	TGTGCCAGCACTCGTGGACTAGCGGGTTATAATGAGCAGTTCTTC	TRBJ2-1	.	TRBD2	TRBV9
CASSPGPSGRGTYEQYF	TGCGCCAGCAGCCCCGGGCCTAGCGGGAGGGGAACCTACGAGCAGTACTTC	TRBJ2-7	many	TRBD2	TRBV4-3
CASSEFRGNEQFF	TGTGCCAGCAGTGAATTCAGGGGTAATGAGCAGTTCTTC	TRBJ2-1	.	.	TRBV25-1
CASDGTGERYEQYF	TGCGCCAGTGATGGGACAGGGGAGAGATACGAGCAGTACTTC	TRBJ2-7	few	TRBD1	TRBV5-1
CASSLGVPGWGYTF	TGTGCCAGCAGTTTGGGGGTCCCAGGATGGGGCTACACCTTC	TRBJ1-2	few	.	TRBV28
CATSAADGVGDDNGQFF	TGTGCCACCAGTGCCGCTGACGGGGTCGGCGATGACAATGGGCAGTTCTTC	TRBJ2-1	few	.	TRBV24-1
CASSFVPSGADTQYF	TGTGCCAGCAGTTTCGTGCCTAGCGGTGCGGATACGCAGTATTTT	TRBJ2-3	.	TRBD2	TRBV12-3/TRBV12-4
CASSEDGTATSYEQYF	TGTGCCAGCAGTGAAGACGGGACAGCCACCTCCTACGAGCAGTACTTC	TRBJ2-7	few	TRBD1	TRBV2